The 11 T cell receptor beta chains below all came from one sample that was sequenced in a study of CD8 T cells in Susac syndrome. Random hexamers primed reverse transcription of about 0.45 to 1 ug RNA. MiXCR was run by TCRdb on the immunoSEQ multiplex PCR reads, yielding one entry per CDR3 protein. The table has some 200,000 distinct CDR3 sequences, over 85% seen once. The material sequenced was CD4+ T cells from PBMCs. The receptors were gathered from a human donor in good health.

The rearrangement uses TRBV13 and TRBJ2-7; 10 bases align to TRBD2. V was pared by 7 bases and J by 9 bases, with 9 bases of the junction left unmatched. CDR3 length: 13 amino acids. CDR1 and CDR2 (germline): PRHDT, FYEKMQ (reference sequence). This CDR3 is CASTLSGRVGQYF. The CDR3 DNA follows: TGTGCCAGCACCCTCAGCGGGAGGGTTGGGCAGTACTTC.

J is TRBJ1-3 and V is TRBV6-5; D is perhaps TRBD1 (6 bases). CDR1 and CDR2 (germline): MNHEY, SVGAGI. The V end lost 7 bases, the J end lost 8 bases, and 12 bases lay between the germline ends. The CDR3 is 12 amino acids. The CDR3 nucleotides read TGTGCCAGCACCTCACAGGGACACACCATATATTTT. Translation gives CASTSQGHTIYF.

This chain links TRBV5-6 with TRBJ2-1; D call uncertain. V was pared by 0 bases and J by 1 base, with 5 bases between. The V gene's germline CDR1 is SGHDT and CDR2 YYEEEE. The CDR3 sequence is 14 residues long. The CDR3 loop reads CASSLGRSYNEQFF. As DNA, the CDR3 is TGTGCCAGCAGCTTGGGCAGATCCTACAATGAGCAGTTCTTC.

This chain joins TRBV19 and TRBJ1-2, with a possible D match to TRBD1 (6 bases). The ends were cut back, 5 bases at V and 4 bases at J, with 14 bases in the middle. Germline V gives CDR1 LNHDA, CDR2 SQIVND (reference sequence). This CDR3 comprises 14 residues. This CDR3 is CASSSRQAVYGYTF. DNA for the CDR3: TGTGCCAGTAGTTCGCGACAGGCCGTCTATGGCTACACCTTC.

The CDR3 DNA reads TGCAGTGCTAGACTGCCCTACAATGAGCAGTTCTTC. It is translated as CSARLPYNEQFF. V is TRBV20-1 and J is TRBJ2-1, with D unresolved. This CDR3 is built from 12 residues. The V gene's germline CDR1 is DFQATT and CDR2 SNEGSKA (reference sequence). Trimming stripped 2 bases from V and 2 bases from J, with 4 bases between.

This sequence joins TRBV3-1 and TRBJ2-1; unclear D gene. Germline V gene data show CDR1 as LGHDT and CDR2 as YNNKEL (reference sequence). The V end was cut by 1 base, the J end by 6 bases, with 4 bases between. The CDR3 runs 12 residues. CDR3 nucleotides: TGTGCCAGCAGCCAAGGAGGCAATGAGCAGTTCTTC. Encoded protein: CASSQGGNEQFF.

This rearrangement joins TRBV9 to TRBJ1-2; no definite D call. Trimming pared 0 bases from V and 5 bases from J, leaving 14 bases between. The CDR3 sequence is 15 residues long. The germline V gene has CDR1 SGDLS and CDR2 YYNGEE. The CDR3 bases are TGTGCCAGCAGCGTAGCAGCAACAGCAGAGTATGGCTACACCTTC. This encodes CASSVAATAEYGYTF.

This chain joins TRBV18 and TRBJ1-4; D is undetermined. This CDR3 contains 11 residues. Germline V gene sequence: CDR1 KGHSH, CDR2 LQKENI. V dropped 2 bases and J dropped 12 bases, with 7 bases sitting between them. The CDR3 DNA is TGTGCCAGCTCACCAGGGATAGAACTGTTTTTT. Encoded protein: CASSPGIELFF.

The genes are TRBV28 and TRBJ2-5; TRBD2 matches at 9 bases. CDR1 is MDHEN and CDR2 is SYDVKM in the germline V gene. V shed 5 bases, J shed 4 bases, and the junction held 8 bases outside the gene matches. The CDR3 spans 15 residues. In DNA, the CDR3 is TGTGCCAGCAGTCCCACGGCGGGAGGGCGAGAGACCCAGTACTTC. It codes for CASSPTAGGRETQYF.

The CDR3 DNA reads TGTGCCAGCAGCCAAGATCCAGGGGAAGGGCGCCTAGGAGCTTTCTTT. This codes for CASSQDPGEGRLGAFF. The rearrangement uses TRBV3-1 and TRBJ1-1; possible D gene TRBD1, 6 bases. The CDR3 covers 16 residues. Trimming stripped 0 bases from V and 10 bases from J, with 21 bases between. The germline gives CDR1 LGHDT, CDR2 YNNKEL (reference sequence).

The chain links TRBV18 to TRBJ1-1; 8 bases agree with TRBD1. The CDR3 is 12 amino acids. CDR1 is KGHSH and CDR2 is LQKENI in the germline V gene. Unmatched junction bases numbered 3, after V lost 8 bases and J lost 4 bases. This CDR3 is CASAGGGTEAFF. DNA of the CDR3: TGTGCCAGCGCAGGGGGCGGCACTGAAGCTTTCTTT.